Presented here are 15 T cell receptor beta chains from one specimen sequenced in a study of T cell responses to AZD1222 COVID-19 vaccine. Clones were read by immunoSEQ multiplex PCR, and TCRdb kept only the in-frame ones, dropping some. The sample comprises about 120,000 clones, roughly nine tenths of which are singletons, and 4% to 4.5% rests with the top ten. This material consisted of peripheral blood, taken on day 0 of AZD1222 vaccination. All receptors derive from an adult in good health.

The genes are TRBV19 and TRBJ2-5; 9 bases line up with TRBD2. V gave up 6 bases and J gave up 1 base; unmatched junction bases: 6. The CDR3 is made up of 15 amino acids. From germline, CDR1 is LNHDA and CDR2 SQIVND (reference sequence). The CDR3 here is CASSWGGRAQETQYF. CDR3 bases: TGTGCCAGTAGCTGGGGCGGGAGGGCCCAAGAGACCCAGTACTTC. The full variable domain, rest sourced from reference TRBV19 and TRBJ2-5, is DGGITQSPKYLFRKEGQNVTLSCEQNLNHDAMYWYRQDPGQGLRLIYYSQIVNDFQKGDIAEGYSVSREKKESFPLTVTSAQKNPTAFYLCASSWGGRAQETQYFGPGTRLLVL.

The chain carries TRBV4-2 and TRBJ2-3; TRBD2 matches 9 bases. Looked up from germline, CDR1 is LGHNA and CDR2 is YNFKEQ. The CDR3 sequence is 14 residues long. The V and J ends lost 3 bases and 8 bases, in that order; junction bases with no gene match: 6. The CDR3 nucleotides are TGTGCCAGCAGCCAGATTCAAGCGGGAGGTACGCAGTATTTT. This translates into CASSQIQAGGTQYF.

This CDR3 is CASSLMGHRDNNQPQHF. CDR3 DNA: TGTGCCAGCAGTTTAATGGGACATAGGGATAACAATCAGCCCCAGCATTTT. The chain uses TRBV27 and TRBJ1-5; TRBD1 is a possible D gene (6 bases). The CDR3 contains 17 residues. Trimming removed 2 bases at V and 3 bases at J, with 17 bases between. Germline V CDR1 and CDR2: MNHEY, SMNVEV (reference sequence).

The chain joins TRBV12-3 or TRBV12-4 to TRBJ1-1; D not resolved. V gave up 1 base and J gave up 4 bases, with 7 bases separating them. This CDR3 has 13 residues. The CDR3 protein is CASSLGKPTEAFF. In DNA form, the CDR3 reads TGTGCCAGCAGTTTAGGCAAACCCACTGAAGCTTTCTTT.

CDR3 coding DNA: TGTGCCAGCGGTGGGCTAGCGGGGGCCTACGAGCAGTACTTC. It codes for CASGGLAGAYEQYF. This chain connects TRBV2 to TRBJ2-7, with 10 bases aligning to TRBD2. The germline V gene encodes CDR1 SNHLY and CDR2 FYNNEI. There are 14 residues in the CDR3. Trimming at V came to 8 bases and at J to 2 bases, leaving 6 bases not matched to a gene.

DNA for the CDR3: TGTGCCAGCAGCAAAGCACCGGGACAGCTCTCTGGAAACACCATATATTTT. Its translation is CASSKAPGQLSGNTIYF. The V call is TRBV21-1, the J call TRBJ1-3; no DNA check was done on the table's D call, TRBD1. TRBV21-1 is deemed a pseudogene. The CDR3 is made up of 17 amino acids.

This rearrangement joins TRBV15 to TRBJ1-2; 7 positions agree with TRBD1. Germline CDR1 is LNHNV and CDR2 is YYDKDF (reference sequence). The CDR3 consists of 19 residues. Trimming at V came to 5 bases and at J to 5 bases, leaving 23 bases not matched to a gene. The CDR3 DNA sequence: TGTGCCACCAGCGGATTAACCGGGACAGCCACTACCCCCCTATATGGCTACACCTTC. As protein: CATSGLTGTATTPLYGYTF.

This chain connects TRBV2 to TRBJ2-2; 10 nucleotides align to TRBD1. The CDR3 totals 15 residues. The V gene's germline CDR1 is SNHLY and CDR2 FYNNEI. V dropped 9 bases and J dropped 4; count of bases not matched to a gene: 8. DNA of the CDR3: TGTGCCAGTAAAAGACAGGGGGCGCGCACCGGGGAGCTGTTTTTT. It is translated as CASKRQGARTGELFF.

This clone was seen just once. The V call is TRBV4-1, the J call TRBJ2-1, with 7 nucleotides matching TRBD1. Trimming cost V 0 bases and J 1 base; bases outside gene matches: 9. CDR3 size: 18 residues. CDR1 and CDR2 from the germline V gene are MGHRA and YSYEKL. CDR3 sequence (DNA): TGCGCCAGCAGCCAAGAAGCAGGGGGTTTTGGATCCTACAATGAGCAGTTCTTC. Its protein is CASSQEAGGFGSYNEQFF.

The J gene is TRBJ2-3, the V gene TRBV4-1; D unclear. Trimming removed 0 bases at V and 4 bases at J, with 11 bases between. Germline V gene data show CDR1 as MGHRA and CDR2 as YSYEKL. The CDR3 loop spans 15 amino acids. The CDR3 DNA is TGCGCCAGCAGCCAAGAGGAAGGTTTTGCAGATACGCAGTATTTT. Protein product: CASSQEEGFADTQYF.

V is TRBV27 and J is TRBJ2-7, with a tentative D call TRBD2 (6 bases). The CDR3 is 17 residues long. The germline V and J ends were trimmed by 5 bases and 3 bases, with 23 bases remaining between them. CDR1 and CDR2 (germline): MNHEY, SMNVEV (reference sequence). The DNA of the CDR3 is TGTGCCAGCAGTCCCCGATCTACGGGGCTAGCGTTCTACGAGCAGTACTTC. Translating gives CASSPRSTGLAFYEQYF.

This clone was observed a single time. The chain carries TRBV27 and TRBJ2-7, with TRBD1 matching over 7 bases. V lost 8 bases and J lost 1; bases outside the gene matches: 8. The CDR3 covers 14 residues. Germline-derived CDR1 and CDR2 are MNHEY and SMNVEV (reference sequence). CDR3 DNA sequence: TGTGCCAGCGCCACGACAGGGACGTCCTACGAGCAGTACTTC. As protein: CASATTGTSYEQYF.

Only a few counts were recorded for this clone. The chain couples TRBV2 to TRBJ2-7; 8 bases are shared with TRBD2. V shed 4 bases and J 2 bases; nucleotides not matched to a gene: 1. Germline V lookup: CDR1 SNHLY, CDR2 FYNNEI. The CDR3 has 13 residues. This CDR3 reads CASSAGGPYEQYF. Written as DNA, the CDR3 is TGTGCCAGCAGTGCGGGAGGGCCCTACGAGCAGTACTTC.

The V and J genes are TRBV27 and TRBJ1-3, with D possibly TRBD1 on 5 matching bases. Trimming shortened V by 5 bases and J by 4 bases, and 21 bases separated the two germline ends. The CDR3 is 17 amino acids. Germline V gene data show CDR1 as MNHEY and CDR2 as SMNVEV (reference sequence). The CDR3 is CASSPGELGLAGNTIYF. DNA of the CDR3: TGTGCCAGCAGTCCGGGGGAGTTGGGGTTGGCGGGAAACACCATATATTTT.

This chain connects TRBV3-1 (or the pseudogene TRBV3-2) to TRBJ1-2; D gene ambiguous. Germline CDR1 LGHDT, CDR2 YNNKEL (reference sequence). The CDR3 consists of 15 residues. V was trimmed by 3 bases and J by 4 bases, leaving 15 bases between them. CDR3 sequence (DNA): TGTGCCAGCAGCCACCCCAGTGGCAGTCCCTATGGCTACACCTTC. Its protein is CASSHPSGSPYGYTF.